The 21 T cell receptor beta chains listed next were all sequenced from one sample in a study of Ad26.COV2.S vaccination and SARS-CoV-2 variants (dated by TCRdb to the early 2020s). What this sample's treatment or condition label stands for: roughly 20 received Ad26.COV2.S at low or high dose, single or two shots; a few received placebo; per-sample allocation not given. Repertoires of vaccine and placebo recipients were sequenced from samples collected on day 63 after the first injection. Libraries were constructed by the immunoSEQ multiplex PCR assay. The immuneACCESS repertoire file appears here via TCRdb, limited to in-frame rearrangements. These files lack a portion of the clones; in checked studies, under half of the deficit traces to unresolved V genes, and the cause of the others is not known. The sample has fewer than 800,000 clones on record, roughly nine tenths of them singletons. Of the sample, over 1.3% falls within the top ten clones.

The sample consisted of peripheral blood, taken in a trial of Ad26.COV2.S vaccine versus placebo. The receptors derive from a person between 18 and 59 years old who received the Ad26.COV2.S COVID-19 vaccine or a placebo.

This chain connects TRBV6-5 to TRBJ2-1; maybe TRBD1 (5 bases). Per germline, CDR1 MNHEY and CDR2 SVGAGI. This CDR3 is 14 amino acids long. Trimming removed 4 bases at V and 2 bases at J, with 9 bases between. The CDR3 coding sequence is TGTGCCAGCAGTTCCAGGGCTCCCTACAATGAGCAGTTCTTC. Translation: CASSSRAPYNEQFF.

This sequence joins TRBV27 and TRBJ2-1; D possibly corresponds to TRBD2 (5 bases). The CDR3 has 16 residues. The V end was cut by 2 bases, the J end by 0 bases, with 11 bases between. The germline V gene encodes CDR1 MNHEY and CDR2 SMNVEV (reference sequence). CDR3 sequence: CASSLTGINSYNEQFF. CDR3 in DNA: TGTGCCAGCAGTTTAACGGGGATCAACTCCTACAATGAGCAGTTCTTC.

This clone was found once. The junction shows a germline mismatch at one end, possibly a read error. The rearrangement joins TRBV7-7 to TRBJ2-1; the match to TRBD2 covers 7 bases. The germline gives CDR1 SSHAT, CDR2 FNYEAQ (reference sequence). The CDR3 runs to 15 residues. The CDR3 DNA is TGTGCTAGCAGCTTAGGGTCTAGCGGCTACAATGAGCAGTTCTTC. The encoded protein is CASSLGSSGYNEQFF.

The V gene is TRBV19, the J gene TRBJ2-7; 8 nucleotides line up with TRBD1. The CDR3 sequence is 13 residues long. The V segment lost 9 bases and the J segment 2 bases; nucleotides outside the gene matches: 6. The germline V gene encodes CDR1 LNHDA and CDR2 SQIVND (reference sequence). The CDR3 DNA is TGTGCCAGCGGTCAGGGGGCAGCCTACGAGCAGTACTTC. Protein: CASGQGAAYEQYF.

The chain employs TRBV2 and TRBJ2-3; the match to TRBD2 covers 9 bases. The CDR3 is 21 amino acids. Germline CDR1 SNHLY, CDR2 FYNNEI. Losses at the gene ends were 3 bases for V and 0 bases for J; bases not matched to a gene: 19. The CDR3 DNA follows: TGTGCCAGCAGTGACCCGTCTTCTAGCGGGAACCTAAGAGCTAGCACAGATACGCAGTATTTT. It yields the protein CASSDPSSSGNLRASTDTQYF.

The gene calls are TRBV7-9 and TRBJ2-5, with 7 bases matching TRBD2. The CDR3 has 15 residues. The V and J ends lost 2 bases and 0 bases, in that order; junction bases with no gene match: 3. In germline, CDR1 is SEHNR, CDR2 FQNEAQ (reference sequence). CDR3 bases: TGTGCCAGCAGCTTACAACTAGCGAACCAAGAGACCCAGTACTTC. It translates to CASSLQLANQETQYF.

CDR3 region: CASSVGPSMNTEAFF. The CDR3 DNA is TGTGCCAGCAGCGTAGGACCGAGTATGAACACTGAAGCTTTCTTT. V and J are TRBV9 and TRBJ1-1; no clear D gene. This CDR3 has 15 amino acids. Trimming cost V 0 bases and J 0 bases, with 9 bases left between them. Germline values: CDR1 SGDLS, CDR2 YYNGEE.

This chain uses TRBV6-5 with TRBJ2-7, with a weak D call TRBD2 (6 bases). This CDR3 has 14 amino acids. The germline V gene encodes CDR1 MNHEY and CDR2 SVGAGI. V was clipped by 5 bases and J by 7 bases, with 18 bases between them. In DNA, the CDR3 is TGTGCCAGCAGTCGTACTCTCAGTGGGAGGGAGCAGTACTTC. Translating it yields CASSRTLSGREQYF.

This chain uses TRBV7-2 with TRBJ2-7; perhaps TRBD1 as D (6 bases). V dropped 1 base and J dropped 6 bases, with 10 bases sitting between them. Germline lookup yields CDR1 SGHTA and CDR2 FQGNSA. The CDR3 covers 13 residues. CDR3 residues: CASSLGGTPEQYF. The DNA of the CDR3 is TGTGCCAGCAGCTTAGGGGGGACACCCGAGCAGTACTTC.

The chain employs TRBV18 and TRBJ1-2; possible D gene TRBD1, 5 bases. The germline V and J ends were trimmed by 0 bases and 3 bases, with 8 bases remaining between them. This CDR3 region has 14 residues. Germline-derived CDR1 and CDR2 are KGHSH and LQKENI. The CDR3 protein is CASSPPGVDYGYTF. The CDR3 nucleotides are TGTGCCAGCTCACCACCAGGGGTTGACTATGGCTACACCTTC.

This rearrangement joins TRBV24-1 to TRBJ2-3; D remains ambiguous. The CDR3 is 14 amino acids. The germline gives CDR1 KGHDR, CDR2 SFDVKD. V was clipped by 9 bases and J by 2 bases, with 14 bases between them. Here the CDR3 DNA reads TGTGCCACCCAGAGAGCCGGGCCCACAGATACGCAGTATTTT. This translates into CATQRAGPTDTQYF.

J is TRBJ1-5 and V is TRBV6-5; D is undetermined. In germline, CDR1 is MNHEY, CDR2 SVGAGI. The CDR3 covers 13 residues. Trimming removed 11 bases from V and 2 bases from J, with 13 bases in between. CDR3 nucleotides: TGTGCCTCCAGGCGTTACGGCAATCAGCCCCAGCATTTT. It codes for CASRRYGNQPQHF.

The chain has TRBV11-3 and TRBJ2-7, with D possibly matching TRBD2 (6 bases). Trimming stripped 1 base from V and 4 bases from J, with 11 bases between. Germline V gives CDR1 SGHNT, CDR2 YENEEA. CDR3 length equals 14 residues. The CDR3 DNA reads as TGTGCCAGCAGCTTAGGTGAGGGAGGATACGAGCAGTACTTC. Protein sequence: CASSLGEGGYEQYF.

The chain couples TRBV3-1 (or the pseudogene TRBV3-2) to TRBJ2-7, with D uncertain. CDR3 length: 12 amino acids. Trimming left V 1 base short and J 5 bases short, with 6 bases between. Germline lookup yields CDR1 LGHDT and CDR2 YNNKEL (reference sequence). The CDR3 bases are TGTGCCAGCAGCCAAGCTGCGGACGAGCAGTACTTC. Amino acid sequence: CASSQAADEQYF.

The V and J genes are TRBV6-5 and TRBJ2-7; possibly TRBD2 for D (5 bases). Germline values: CDR1 MNHEY, CDR2 SVGAGI. This CDR3 is built from 13 residues. Trimming took off 6 bases at V and 3 bases at J, with 12 bases between the two ends. In DNA, the CDR3 is TGTGCCAGCAGAGCGGTCAGCTGCTACGAGCAGTACTTC. It is translated as CASRAVSCYEQYF.

The chain joins TRBV15 to TRBJ2-1; 10 nucleotides align to TRBD1. CDR1 is LNHNV, CDR2 YYDKDF, per germline (reference sequence). The CDR3 is 15 amino acids. With V trimmed by 1 base and J by 7 bases, 4 bases remained unmatched. CDR3 nucleotide sequence: TGTGCCACCAGCAGAGTTGGGACAGGGGCGAATGAGCAGTTCTTC. Protein: CATSRVGTGANEQFF.

The chain joins TRBV3-1 (or the pseudogene TRBV3-2) to TRBJ1-2; D is possibly TRBD1 (6 bases). CDR1 is LGHDT, CDR2 YNNKEL, per germline (reference sequence). Trimming shortened V by 0 bases and J by 5 bases, and 13 bases separated the two germline ends. The CDR3 loop spans 15 amino acids. Here the CDR3 DNA reads TGTGCCAGCAGCCAAGATGGTAACAGGGTATATGGCTACACCTTC. As protein: CASSQDGNRVYGYTF.

This clone occurred once. The genes are TRBV9 and TRBJ1-2; TRBD1 is a possible D gene (5 bases). The V gene's germline CDR1 is SGDLS and CDR2 YYNGEE. The V and J ends lost 0 bases and 7 bases respectively, with 13 bases between them. This CDR3 is built from 14 residues. For the CDR3, the DNA is TGTGCCAGCAGCGTAGATCCAGGGAGTGGTGGCTACACCTTC. Translated: CASSVDPGSGGYTF.

This chain joins TRBV9 and TRBJ1-1; no definite D call. V gave up 6 bases and J gave up 0 bases, with 9 bases separating them. Germline V gene lookup returns CDR1 SGDLS and CDR2 YYNGEE. The CDR3 loop spans 13 amino acids. The CDR3 sequence is CASTAAMNTEAFF. The CDR3 nucleotides are TGTGCCAGCACGGCGGCAATGAACACTGAAGCTTTCTTT.

The rearrangement joins TRBV7-2 to TRBJ2-2; 7 bases are shared with TRBD1. V trimming: 8 bases; J trimming: 2 bases; junction bases outside the gene matches: 8. CDR1 is SGHTA and CDR2 is FQGNSA in the germline V gene. The CDR3 runs to 15 residues. CDR3 protein: CASRSQGVNTGELFF. For the CDR3, the DNA is TGTGCCAGCCGCTCCCAGGGGGTTAACACCGGGGAGCTGTTTTTT.

The chain has TRBV10-3 and TRBJ1-5; the match to TRBD1 covers 8 bases. The V gene end was trimmed by 0 bases and the J gene end by 2 bases; junction bases not matched to a gene: 6. The length of the CDR3 is 17 residues. Germline V lookup: CDR1 ENHRY, CDR2 SYGVKD. The CDR3 bases are TGTGCCATCAGTGAGTCTCCAGGGGGCGTTGGCAATCAGCCCCAGCATTTT. Its translation is CAISESPGGVGNQPQHF.